Listed here are 14 T cell receptor beta chains from one sample, sequenced in a study. TCRdb independently ran MiXCR on the 5' RACE reads; one entry per CDR3 protein. This sample has roughly 40,000 distinct CDR3 sequences, with 15% to 20% found just once. The sample taken for sequencing was naive CD4+ T cells sorted from a lymph node. The subset denotes: naive CD4+ T cells, CD4+CD45RA+CD25-. These receptors originate from a female donor with breast cancer.

This clonotype occurred a few times. This may be a read error: a much more frequent sequence differs by one nucleotide. V usage is TRBV6-1 and J usage is TRBJ2-4; no firm D call. V was trimmed by 2 bases and J by 10 bases, leaving 6 bases between them. Germline V CDR1 and CDR2: MNHNS, SASEGT. The CDR3 length is 11 residues. CDR3 nucleotide sequence: TGTGCCAGCAGTGAAAAGGCTATTCAGTACTTC. It encodes CASSEKAIQYF.

Details on this clonotype: Sequence at one end of the junction differs from germline and may be a read error. V gene TRBV5-1 combines with J gene TRBJ1-1; D is ambiguous. Germline assignment: CDR1 SGHRS and CDR2 YFSETQ. The CDR3 runs to 15 residues. The CDR3 protein is CASSTSLTANTEACF. The CDR3 nucleotides read TGCGCCAGCAGCACAAGTTTAACAGCGAACACTGAAGCTTGCTTT.

In its sample, this clonotype was seen a few times. The chain carries TRBV20-1 and TRBJ2-1; possibly TRBD1 or TRBD2 for D (5 bases each). The CDR3 consists of 13 residues. The germline V and J ends were trimmed by 3 bases and 8 bases, with 14 bases remaining between them. Germline V gene sequence: CDR1 DFQATT, CDR2 SNEGSKA (reference sequence). CDR3 sequence: CSASIATGHEQFF. The DNA of the CDR3 is TGCAGTGCTAGCATAGCTACGGGACATGAGCAGTTCTTC.

In its sample, this clonotype was seen many times. Here the CDR3 reads CSARPRGNTGELFF. In DNA form, the CDR3 reads TGCAGTGCGAGGCCCAGGGGGAACACCGGGGAGCTGTTTTTT. The chain uses TRBV20-1 and TRBJ2-2, with a tentative D call TRBD1 (6 bases). The CDR3 is 14 amino acids. Per the germline V gene, CDR1 is DFQATT and CDR2 is SNEGSKA (reference sequence). Trimming removed 6 bases at V and 1 base at J, with 12 bases between.

The V and J genes are TRBV7-2 and TRBJ1-3; D call uncertain. With 1 base removed from V and 3 bases from J, the gap between germline ends came to 4 bases. CDR3 size: 13 residues. CDR1 SGHTA and CDR2 FQGNSA come from the germline V gene. CDR3 sequence: CASSLDNGNTIYF. The CDR3 region has the DNA TGTGCCAGCAGCTTAGACAATGGAAACACCATATATTTT.

The chain couples TRBV4-1 to TRBJ2-1; D might be TRBD2 (6 bases). V lost 2 bases and J lost 7, with 15 bases in between. From germline, CDR1 is MGHRA and CDR2 YSYEKL. The CDR3 totals 15 residues. CDR3 sequence: CASSQREAKKNEQFF. DNA of the CDR3: TGCGCCAGCAGCCAAAGGGAGGCTAAGAAAAATGAGCAGTTCTTC.

This clonotype was seen many times. V usage is TRBV10-3 and J usage is TRBJ2-6; no clear D. The germline CDR1 and CDR2 sequences are ENHRY and SYGVKD. V was pared by 5 bases and J by 0 bases, with 14 bases between. The CDR3 sequence is 17 residues long. In nucleotides, the CDR3 is TGTGCCATCAGTCCTCGGGCCGGCGACTCTGGGGCCAACGTCCTGACTTTC. Translation: CAISPRAGDSGANVLTF.

Points on this clonotype: Possible read error: a much larger clone is one base away. The V and J genes are TRBV5-1 and TRBJ1-1, with 8 bases lining up with TRBD1. The CDR3 contains 15 residues. Germline-derived CDR1 and CDR2 are SGHRS and YFSETQ. CDR3 loop: CASSPGTGRSTEAIF. The DNA for the CDR3 is TGCGCCAGCAGCCCCGGGACAGGCAGGAGCACTGAAGCTATCTTT.

The chain employs TRBV5-1 and TRBJ1-2; D call uncertain. Germline CDR1 reads SGHRS; CDR2 reads YFSETQ. The V end was cut by 8 bases, the J end by 0 bases, with 11 bases between. CDR3 length: 13 residues. CDR3 bases: TGCGCCAGTGCGGTAGAAGCTAACTATGGCTACACCTTC. Its translation: CASAVEANYGYTF. Based on the CDR3 plus reference TRBV5-1 and TRBJ1-2, the full variable domain is KAGVTQTPRYLIKTRGQQVTLSCSPISGHRSVSWYQQTPGQGLQFLFEYFSETQRNKGNFPGRFSGRQFSNSRSEMNVSTLELGDSALYLCASAVEANYGYTFGSGTRLTVV.

This chain uses TRBV19 with TRBJ2-3; 8 bases match TRBD1. There are 15 residues in the CDR3. Per the germline V gene, CDR1 is LNHDA and CDR2 is SQIVND (reference sequence). The J segment lost 4 bases and the V segment lost 5 bases, leaving 8 bases of the junction unmatched. CDR3 in DNA: TGTGCCAGTAGTGGAACAGGGGGTCGGGCAGATACGCAGTATTTT. As protein: CASSGTGGRADTQYF.

Points on this clonotype: The conserved phenylalanine or tryptophan normally closing the CDR3 is absent here, so this likely arose from a read error. The V gene is TRBV5-1, the J gene TRBJ2-1, with a weak D call TRBD2 (5 bases). The germline V gene has CDR1 SGHRS and CDR2 YFSETQ. The V end lost 0 bases, the J end lost 10 bases, and 11 bases lay between the germline ends. CDR3 size: 13 residues. This CDR3 is CASSLARAREQFS. The CDR3 DNA is TGCGCCAGCAGCTTGGCGCGGGCGAGGGAGCAGTTCTCC.

This chain links TRBV6-6 with TRBJ2-7; 8 bases match TRBD2. The CDR3 is 14 amino acids. Germline V gene sequence: CDR1 MNHNY, CDR2 SVGAGI (reference sequence). The ends lost 7 bases at V and 0 bases at J; junction bases unmatched: 5. CDR3 nucleotides: TGTGCCAGCAAGATGACTAGCGACTCCTACGAGCAGTACTTC. Amino acids: CASKMTSDSYEQYF.

The gene calls are TRBV9 and TRBJ1-1; the D is unclear. Germline loops: CDR1 SGDLS, CDR2 YYNGEE. V was shortened by 4 bases and J by 2 bases, with 21 bases between the two germline ends. This CDR3 is built from 17 residues. The CDR3 loop is CASSSTPVEVDNTEAFF. In DNA, the CDR3 is TGTGCCAGCAGCTCCACTCCCGTCGAAGTAGATAACACTGAAGCTTTCTTT.

This clonotype was seen a handful of times. V and J are TRBV14 and TRBJ2-1; D gene unclear. V was shortened by 4 bases and J by 16 bases, with 17 bases between the two germline ends. The germline CDR1 and CDR2 sequences are SGHDN and FVKESK. The CDR3 has 12 amino acids. This chain's CDR3 is CASSPLGALFFF. CDR3 in DNA: TGTGCCAGCAGCCCCCTCGGAGCCCTATTTTTCTTC.